Shown below are 25 T cell receptor beta chains from a single sample sequenced in a study of PD-1 blockade in mismatch repair-deficient tumors. The repertoire was sequenced with immunoSEQ multiplex PCR; TCRdb's copy has only in-frame clones and lacks some. The sample has roughly 84,000 clones, over 70% seen once. Source: peripheral blood, taken 12 weeks after starting pembrolizumab. Every receptor here comes from an adult with mismatch repair-deficient cancer.

The gene calls are TRBV7-9 and TRBJ1-2, with TRBD1 identical over 7 bases. V trimming: 5 bases; J trimming: 8 bases; junction bases outside the gene matches: 5. The CDR3 sequence is 12 residues long. The germline CDR1 and CDR2 sequences are SEHNR and FQNEAQ (reference sequence). DNA of the CDR3: TGTGCCAGCAGCATGGGGACAGACGGCTACACCTTC. Its translation: CASSMGTDGYTF.

The chain joins TRBV9 to TRBJ2-4; D is possibly TRBD1 or TRBD2 (5 bases each). The CDR3 is made up of 17 amino acids. The V and J ends lost 0 bases and 0 bases respectively, with 13 bases between them. Germline values: CDR1 SGDLS, CDR2 YYNGEE. Written as DNA, the CDR3 is TGTGCCAGCAGCGTAGCCCCCGGTGGGACAGCCAAAAACATTCAGTACTTC. It translates to CASSVAPGGTAKNIQYF.

This clone was seen only once. The J gene is TRBJ1-1, the V gene TRBV7-9; D is possibly TRBD1 (6 bases). The CDR3 sequence is 15 residues long. Germline V gene data show CDR1 as SEHNR and CDR2 as FQNEAQ (reference sequence). With 4 bases removed from V and 4 bases from J, the gap between germline ends came to 16 bases. CDR3 sequence (DNA): TGTGCCAGCAGCTCTCTTACAGGGTATAGCACTGAAGCTTTCTTT. Translating gives CASSSLTGYSTEAFF.

This clone appeared a few times. This chain connects TRBV6-1 to TRBJ1-5; TRBD1 aligns across 8 bases. CDR3 length equals 14 residues. Trimming removed 6 bases from V and 6 bases from J; junction bases left unmatched: 7. CDR1 is MNHNS, CDR2 SASEGT, per germline. The CDR3 DNA reads TGTGCCAGCAGAAGGACAGGGTCCGGTCAGCCCCAGCATTTT. Translating gives CASRRTGSGQPQHF.

This clone has just one count. The CDR3 bases are TGTGCCAGCAGCGTAGGGGGCAAAAACATTCAGTACTTC. As protein: CASSVGGKNIQYF. This chain links TRBV9 with TRBJ2-4; D is undetermined. V was pared by 0 bases and J by 3 bases, with 4 bases between. Germline-derived CDR1 and CDR2 are SGDLS and YYNGEE. The length of the CDR3 is 13 residues.

This clone has a handful of counts. The chain combines TRBV11-2 with TRBJ1-5; tentative D call: TRBD1 (5 bases). V lost 0 bases and J lost 7, with 7 bases in between. CDR3 length: 13 amino acids. Germline CDR1 and CDR2: SGHAT and FQNNGV. The CDR3: CASSLERGQPQHF. In DNA form, the CDR3 reads TGTGCCAGCAGCTTAGAAAGGGGACAGCCCCAGCATTTT.

The chain has TRBV25-1 and TRBJ2-5, with D perhaps TRBD1 (5 bases). The V gene lost 1 base and the J gene lost 3 bases, with 15 bases spanning the gap. Germline lookup yields CDR1 MGHDK and CDR2 SYGVNS. The CDR3 length is 16 residues. CDR3 protein: CASSELETVIKETQYF. In DNA, the CDR3 is TGTGCCAGCAGTGAATTGGAGACAGTGATTAAAGAGACCCAGTACTTC.

The chain has TRBV6-5 and TRBJ1-2; TRBD1 might be the D (5 bases). The CDR3 is 15 residues long. Deletions cut 6 bases from V and 1 base from J, with 15 bases between. CDR1 and CDR2 (germline): MNHEY, SVGAGI. CDR3 DNA: TGTGCCAGCAGCCCCTTGGGGGGGTATAACTATGGCTACACCTTC. Translation: CASSPLGGYNYGYTF.

The chain recombines TRBV19 with TRBJ2-7; TRBD1 matches 7 bases. This CDR3 is 16 amino acids long. With V trimmed by 6 bases and J by 4 bases, 15 bases remained unmatched. Germline loops: CDR1 LNHDA, CDR2 SQIVND (reference sequence). The CDR3 region has the DNA TGTGCCAGTAGCGCCCAAACCACGACAGGGCCTTACGAGCAGTACTTC. This codes for CASSAQTTTGPYEQYF.

This CDR3 is CASSQSLVPGANVLTF. The CDR3 bases are TGCGCCAGCAGCCAATCCTTGGTCCCTGGGGCCAACGTCCTGACTTTC. V usage is TRBV4-3 and J usage is TRBJ2-6; D ambiguous. The CDR3 spans 16 residues. Germline V CDR1 and CDR2: LGHNA, YSLEER. V lost 2 bases and J lost 2, with 10 bases in between.

The chain is built from TRBV9 and TRBJ2-7; 7 bases map to TRBD2. The V and J ends lost 4 bases and 3 bases, in that order; junction bases with no gene match: 7. CDR3 length equals 14 residues. Germline-derived CDR1 and CDR2 are SGDLS and YYNGEE. CDR3 in DNA: TGTGCCAGCAGCCCTTCTCCTAGCGGCTACGAGCAGTACTTC. The encoded protein is CASSPSPSGYEQYF.

The count of this clone is one. The chain joins TRBV12-5 to TRBJ2-3; no clear D gene. CDR1 LGHNT and CDR2 FRNRAP come from the germline V gene. V was pared by 3 bases and J by 2 bases, with 12 bases between. The CDR3 has 15 residues. CDR3 protein: CASGFVSGYTDTQYF. CDR3 nucleotides: TGTGCTAGTGGTTTTGTTTCGGGCTACACAGATACGCAGTATTTT.

The chain has TRBV6-1 and TRBJ2-3; no definite D call. V lost 2 bases, J lost 8 bases, and 5 bases lay in between. The V gene's germline CDR1 is MNHNS and CDR2 SASEGT. This CDR3 comprises 11 residues. The CDR3 protein is CASSESSTQYF. CDR3 DNA sequence: TGTGCCAGCAGTGAATCGAGTACGCAGTATTTT.

Only one count was recorded for this clone. The chain recombines TRBV12-5 with TRBJ1-2, with a tentative D call TRBD1 (6 bases). CDR3 length: 16 amino acids. Per germline, CDR1 LGHNT and CDR2 FRNRAP. The V and J ends lost 6 bases and 1 base respectively, with 18 bases between them. CDR3 in DNA: TGTGCTAGTGGAAAAACAGGGTATACAATTAACTATGGCTACACCTTC. Protein sequence: CASGKTGYTINYGYTF.

The chain recombines TRBV9 with TRBJ2-7, with D unresolved. Per germline, CDR1 SGDLS and CDR2 YYNGEE. The CDR3 consists of 14 residues. V dropped 4 bases and J dropped 5 bases, with 16 bases sitting between them. Written as DNA, the CDR3 is TGTGCCAGCAGCCCCCGATTTGAGGTCAACGAGCAGTACTTC. This sequence encodes CASSPRFEVNEQYF.

This chain joins TRBV7-9 and TRBJ2-2, with 7 nucleotides matching TRBD2. V shed 5 bases, J shed 2 bases, and the junction held 8 bases outside the gene matches. Germline lookup yields CDR1 SEHNR and CDR2 FQNEAQ (reference sequence). The CDR3 has 16 amino acids. CDR3 DNA sequence: TGTGCCAGCAGCCGCGGGACTACGACCAACACCGGGGAGCTGTTTTTT. This gives the protein CASSRGTTTNTGELFF.

This clone was observed a few times. The V and J genes are TRBV12-5 and TRBJ2-1; the D gene is possibly TRBD1 (5 bases). Germline CDR1 is LGHNT and CDR2 is FRNRAP. The CDR3 spans 10 residues. Between the trimmed V and J ends, which lost 9 bases and 6 bases, there was a span of 6 bases. Here the CDR3 reads CARGLNEQFF. In nucleotides, the CDR3 is TGTGCTAGGGGGCTCAATGAGCAGTTCTTC.

The chain joins TRBV7-2 to TRBJ2-2; no firm D call. Germline V CDR1 and CDR2: SGHTA, FQGNSA. Trimming removed 0 bases from V and 2 bases from J, with 10 bases in between. CDR3 length equals 16 residues. The CDR3 sequence: CASSLAGGSNTGELFF. CDR3 nucleotide sequence: TGTGCCAGCAGCTTAGCCGGCGGATCCAACACCGGGGAGCTGTTTTTT.

This clone was counted between two and nine times. This rearrangement joins TRBV6-5 to TRBJ2-1; 7 bases map to TRBD2. The ends lost 2 bases at V and 12 bases at J; junction bases unmatched: 7. Germline-derived CDR1 and CDR2 are MNHEY and SVGAGI. The CDR3 spans 13 residues. The CDR3 nucleotides are TGTGCCAGCAGTTACGAGAGAGGGAGGGGGCAGTTCTTC. Translation gives CASSYERGRGQFF.

The genes are TRBV7-2 and TRBJ2-1; the match to TRBD1 covers 7 bases. J gave up 5 bases and V 4 bases, and 14 bases lay outside the gene matches. The CDR3 length is 17 residues. Germline CDR1 SGHTA, CDR2 FQGNSA. CDR3 loop: CASSSGSGGFFDNEQFF. In DNA form, the CDR3 reads TGTGCCAGCAGCTCGGGATCAGGGGGTTTCTTCGACAATGAGCAGTTCTTC. The full variable domain, with the rest looked up from reference TRBV7-2 and TRBJ2-1, is GAGVSQSPSNKVTEKGKDVELRCDPISGHTALYWYRQSLGQGLEFLIYFQGNSAPDKSGLPSDRFSAERTGGSVSTLTIQRTQQEDSAVYLCASSSGSGGFFDNEQFFGPGTRLTVL.

The count of this clone is one. Other nucleotide sequences from this sample produce the same CDR3. This chain uses TRBV7-2 with TRBJ2-6; 8 nucleotides agree with TRBD2. The germline CDR1 and CDR2 sequences are SGHTA and FQGNSA. J was trimmed by 2 bases and V by 5 bases; bases with no gene match: 8. This CDR3 region has 17 residues. CDR3 in DNA: TGTGCCAGCAGCCTCTTTGGGCGGGGGGCTGGGGCCAACGTCCTGACTTTC. This encodes CASSLFGRGAGANVLTF.

This clone was recorded a few times. V gene TRBV9 combines with J gene TRBJ1-2; D uncertain. Germline CDR1 is SGDLS and CDR2 is YYNGEE. Trimming took off 0 bases at V and 5 bases at J, with 11 bases between the two ends. There are 14 residues in the CDR3. The CDR3 region is CASSVAWTGYGYTF. The CDR3 DNA is TGTGCCAGCAGCGTAGCATGGACTGGATATGGCTACACCTTC.

The chain joins TRBV7-2 to TRBJ1-4; D is undetermined. CDR1 and CDR2 from the germline V gene are SGHTA and FQGNSA. V lost 5 bases to trimming and J lost 8 bases, with 15 bases between them. This CDR3 comprises 14 residues. The CDR3 spells CASSRDNSGEKLFF. In nucleotides, the CDR3 is TGTGCCAGCAGCCGCGATAACAGCGGAGAAAAACTGTTTTTT.

In this sample, this clone turned up once. The chain recombines TRBV4-1 with TRBJ2-4, with a weak D call TRBD1 (5 bases). The CDR3 sequence is 13 residues long. V lost 3 bases to trimming and J lost 6 bases, with 9 bases between them. CDR1 and CDR2 (germline): MGHRA, YSYEKL. For the CDR3, the DNA is TGCGCCAGCAGCCACTCGACAGCAAACATTCAGTACTTC. Protein: CASSHSTANIQYF.

V is TRBV29-1 and J is TRBJ2-2, with a tentative D call TRBD2 (6 bases). Germline CDR1 and CDR2: SQVTM and ANQGSEA. The CDR3 is 14 amino acids. Deletions cut 7 bases from V and 4 bases from J, with 16 bases between. The CDR3 DNA reads TGCAGCGCTAACCGGGACTTAAGCACCGGGGAGCTGTTTTTT. Its protein product is CSANRDLSTGELFF.